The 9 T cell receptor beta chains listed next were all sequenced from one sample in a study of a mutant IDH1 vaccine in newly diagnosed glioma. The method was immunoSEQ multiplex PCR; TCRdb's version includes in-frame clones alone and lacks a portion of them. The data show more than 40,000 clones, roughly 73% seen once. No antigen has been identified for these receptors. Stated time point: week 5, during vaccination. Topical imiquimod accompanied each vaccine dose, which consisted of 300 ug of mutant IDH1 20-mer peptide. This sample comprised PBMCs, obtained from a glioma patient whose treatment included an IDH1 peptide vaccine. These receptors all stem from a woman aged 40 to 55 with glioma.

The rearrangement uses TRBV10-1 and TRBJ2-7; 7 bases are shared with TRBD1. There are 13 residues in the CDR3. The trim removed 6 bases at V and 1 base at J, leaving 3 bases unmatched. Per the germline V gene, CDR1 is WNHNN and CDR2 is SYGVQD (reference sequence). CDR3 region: CASSPGQSYEQYF. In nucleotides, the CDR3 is TGCGCCAGCAGCCCGGGACAGTCCTACGAGCAGTACTTC.

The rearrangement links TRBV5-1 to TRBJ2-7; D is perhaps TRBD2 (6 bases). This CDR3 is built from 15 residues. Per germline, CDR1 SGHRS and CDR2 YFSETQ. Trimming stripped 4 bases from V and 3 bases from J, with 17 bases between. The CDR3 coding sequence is TGCGCCAGCAGCGCCGCCGGGACTCCAAGCTACGAGCAGTACTTC. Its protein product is CASSAAGTPSYEQYF.

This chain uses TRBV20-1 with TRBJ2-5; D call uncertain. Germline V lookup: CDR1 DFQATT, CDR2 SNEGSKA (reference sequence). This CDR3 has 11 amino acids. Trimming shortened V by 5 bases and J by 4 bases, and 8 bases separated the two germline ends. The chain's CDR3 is CSASLSETQYF. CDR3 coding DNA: TGCAGTGCTTCCCTGTCAGAGACCCAGTACTTC.

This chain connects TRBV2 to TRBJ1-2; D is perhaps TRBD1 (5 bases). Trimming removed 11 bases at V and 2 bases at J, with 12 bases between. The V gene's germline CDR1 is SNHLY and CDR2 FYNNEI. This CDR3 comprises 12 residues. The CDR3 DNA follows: TGTGCCGGGAATCGACAGAACTATGGCTACACCTTC. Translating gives CAGNRQNYGYTF.

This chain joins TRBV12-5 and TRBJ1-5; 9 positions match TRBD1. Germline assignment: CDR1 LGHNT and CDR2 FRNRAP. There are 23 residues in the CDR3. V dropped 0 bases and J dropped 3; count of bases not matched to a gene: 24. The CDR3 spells CASGLVNLNRTGEGMMVNQPQHF. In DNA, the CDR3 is TGTGCTAGTGGTTTGGTAAACTTGAATCGGACAGGGGAGGGGATGATGGTCAATCAGCCCCAGCATTTT. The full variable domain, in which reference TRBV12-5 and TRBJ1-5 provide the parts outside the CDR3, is DARVTQTPRHKVTEMGQEVTMRCQPILGHNTVFWYRQTMMQGLELLAYFRNRAPLDDSGMPKDRFSAEMPDATLATLKIQPSEPRDSAVYFCASGLVNLNRTGEGMMVNQPQHFGDGTRLSIL.

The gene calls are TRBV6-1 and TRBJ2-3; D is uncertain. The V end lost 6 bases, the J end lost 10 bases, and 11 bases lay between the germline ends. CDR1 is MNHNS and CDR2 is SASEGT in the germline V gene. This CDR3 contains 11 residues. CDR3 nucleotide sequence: TGTGCCAGCAGAAGGTCCCAGGCGCAGTATTTT. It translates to CASRRSQAQYF.

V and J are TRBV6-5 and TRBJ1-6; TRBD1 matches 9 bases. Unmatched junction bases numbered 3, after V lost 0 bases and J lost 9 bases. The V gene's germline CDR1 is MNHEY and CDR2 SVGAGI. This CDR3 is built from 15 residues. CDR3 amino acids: CASSYSGTGTSPLHF. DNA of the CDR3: TGTGCCAGCAGTTACTCAGGGACAGGGACTTCACCCCTCCACTTT.

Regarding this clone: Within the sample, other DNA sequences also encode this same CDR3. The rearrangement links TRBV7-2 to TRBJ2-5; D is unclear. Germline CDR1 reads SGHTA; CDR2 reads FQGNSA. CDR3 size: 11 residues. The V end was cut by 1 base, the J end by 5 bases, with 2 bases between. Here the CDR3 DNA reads TGTGCCAGCAGCTTAGTGGAGACCCAGTACTTC. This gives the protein CASSLVETQYF.

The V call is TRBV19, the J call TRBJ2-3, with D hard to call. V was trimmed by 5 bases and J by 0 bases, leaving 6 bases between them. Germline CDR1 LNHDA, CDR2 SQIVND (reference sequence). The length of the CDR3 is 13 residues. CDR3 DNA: TGTGCCAGTAGTTACACTAGCACAGATACGCAGTATTTT. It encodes CASSYTSTDTQYF.